The present TCR beta chain was sequenced within a study of post-analysis software for immune sequencing data. General observations from the study: A handful of TRBV segments were significantly more frequent in patients than in controls. TRBV5-6, TRBV5-1 and TRBV20-1 were among these segments. F-measure co-clustering was strong for batch-matched samples. Diversity measured as normalized Chao1 was significantly lower in multiple sclerosis patients than in controls.

Prepared TCR beta cDNA libraries contained unique molecular identifiers. Each batch of about 0.85 to 10 million T cells produced a few hundred thousand cDNA molecules. TCRdb re-called the PCR reads with MiXCR, one entry per CDR3 protein. The repertoire has roughly 540,000 distinct CDR3 sequences, 34% of them found once; the top ten carry 4.5% to 7.5%. In germline, CDR1 is SGHTA, CDR2 FQGTGA. The CDR3 spans 22 residues. V lost 1 base and J lost 1; bases outside the gene matches: 18. With respect to this clonotype: The target antigen is unknown. Lacking the conserved final phenylalanine or tryptophan, this CDR3 likely reflects a read error.

V gene TRBV7-3 combines with J gene TRBJ2-6; 8 bases align to TRBD1. The sequencing sample was made of blood. This sequence originates from a girl aged 2 to 17 with multiple sclerosis. The CDR3 protein is CASSLKVGQGATEGSGANVLTC. The CDR3 nucleotides read TGTGCCAGCAGCTTAAAAGTCGGCCAGGGGGCGACGGAGGGTTCTGGGGCCAACGTCCTGACTTGC.